These 6 T cell receptor beta chains were all obtained from the same sample, sequenced in a study of blood T cell repertoires in COVID-19 (dated by TCRdb to 2019 to 2021). Receptors were amplified or captured by the immunoSEQ multiplex PCR assay. The table was pulled from immuneACCESS by TCRdb, which kept in-frame rearrangements only. Such tables lose some clones; where checked, under half of the loss comes from unresolved V genes, and the rest has no known cause. Counted in this sample were fewer than 130,000 clones; approximately 82% of them appeared once. Of the sample, roughly 3.8% falls within the top ten clones. Material: peripheral blood. The receptors stem from a woman older than 75 with acute or convalescent COVID-19.

This chain links TRBV6-4 with TRBJ1-6; 12 bases are shared with TRBD1. The CDR3 covers 15 residues. Germline CDR1 and CDR2: MRHNA and SNTAGT. Trimming cost V 6 bases and J 6 bases; bases outside gene matches: 3. The DNA of the CDR3 is TGTGCCAGCAGCATGGGACAGGGGGCTAATTCACCCCTCCACTTT. Translation: CASSMGQGANSPLHF.

The rearrangement joins TRBV27 to TRBJ1-2, with D maybe TRBD1 (6 bases). Germline-derived CDR1 and CDR2 are MNHEY and SMNVEV (reference sequence). The CDR3 has 15 amino acids. Trimming shortened V by 0 bases and J by 3 bases, and 11 bases separated the two germline ends. Here the CDR3 DNA reads TGTGCCAGCAGTTTATCGTTAGGGGGTCACTATGGCTACACCTTC. It specifies CASSLSLGGHYGYTF.

This clone has a handful of counts. The V gene is TRBV5-1, the J gene TRBJ2-5; TRBD1 aligns across 8 bases. V lost 0 bases, J lost 6 bases, and 4 bases stayed unmatched. In germline, CDR1 is SGHRS, CDR2 YFSETQ. The CDR3 is made up of 14 amino acids. CDR3 DNA sequence: TGCGCCAGCAGCTTGGACCCAGGGGGCCAGACCCAGTACTTC. It codes for CASSLDPGGQTQYF.

The J gene is TRBJ1-1, the V gene TRBV30, with D hard to call. Germline V gene lookup returns CDR1 GTSNPN and CDR2 SVGIG (reference sequence). Trimming removed 1 base at V and 3 bases at J, with 3 bases between. This CDR3 is 11 amino acids long. The CDR3 spells CAWSAYTEAFF. The CDR3 DNA sequence: TGTGCCTGGAGTGCATACACTGAAGCTTTCTTT.

The rearrangement joins TRBV7-2 to TRBJ1-3, with a possible D match to TRBD1 (6 bases). V lost 5 bases and J 0 bases, leaving 11 bases between the germline ends. Looked up from germline, CDR1 is SGHTA and CDR2 is FQGNSA. CDR3 length: 15 residues. CDR3 nucleotide sequence: TGTGCCAGCAGCCCACAGGGTATCTCTGGAAACACCATATATTTT. Its protein product is CASSPQGISGNTIYF.

The V call is TRBV2, the J call TRBJ1-4; D call uncertain. The germline gives CDR1 SNHLY, CDR2 FYNNEI. Between the trimmed V and J ends, which lost 5 bases and 0 bases, there was a span of 10 bases. The CDR3 is 15 amino acids. The CDR3 nucleotides are TGTGCCAGCAGTCGGGGTCCCGCAACTAATGAAAAACTGTTTTTT. It is translated as CASSRGPATNEKLFF.